This T cell receptor beta chain stems from a study of CD8 T cells in ankylosing spondylitis. By quantitative 5'-RACE with molecular barcodes, the TCR beta libraries were made. TCRdb redid the calling of the 5' RACE reads with MiXCR, one entry per CDR3 protein. The sample records around 540,000 distinct CDR3 sequences, roughly 13% being singletons. Germline V gives CDR1 KGHSH, CDR2 LQKENI. The ends lost 2 bases at V and 2 bases at J; junction bases unmatched: 3. This CDR3 region has 14 residues. About this clonotype: The antigen is not known.

Findings and caveats of the study: Prior literature has documented some motif variants in synovial fluid and blood from reactive arthritis. About 8 highly homologous variants made up a TCR beta motif that seemed to typify ankylosing spondylitis blood. Disease-associated clones were reportedly significantly overrepresented in matched ankylosing spondylitis synovial fluid. The authors found the disease-linked clones to be CD8+ and relatively rare in peripheral blood.

This clonotype originated in a male donor with ankylosing spondylitis. This chain links TRBV18 with TRBJ2-7; 7 nucleotides match TRBD2. The material sequenced was blood, either unsorted or a sorted T cell fraction (not recorded which). The CDR3 sequence is CASSPSGIAYEQYF. CDR3 bases: TGTGCCAGCTCACCAAGCGGGATTGCCTACGAGCAGTACTTC. Together with reference TRBV18 and TRBJ2-7, the CDR3 gives the full variable domain: NAGVMQNPRHLVRRRGQEARLRCSPMKGHSHVYWYRQLPEEGLKFMVYLQKENIIDESGMPKERFSAEFPKEGPSILRIQQVVRGDSAAYFCASSPSGIAYEQYFGPGTRLTVT.